The entry below describes one TCR beta chain. Its antigen is not yet known. Mismatch with germline at one junction end may stem from a read error. The study was a case-control design nested within a healthcare worker cohort in London, UK, with weekly nasopharyngeal swab PCR tests and blood sampling. Healthcare workers were recruited between 23 and 31 March 2020, during the week of the UK lockdown, and were followed weekly for up to roughly 15 weeks. The method was 5' RACE. Instrument on record: NextSeq 500. Unique molecular identifiers were attached to individual cDNA molecules in the TCR library protocol so that sequencing error and PCR bias could be corrected. Both TCR alpha and beta chains were sequenced, and tight co-correlation was observed between alpha and beta sequence abundances in each sample. Concerning the study's data processing: V gene, J gene and CDR3 annotation of TCR sequences was performed with Decombinator V4. TCRs were defined as expanded if a significant change between any two time points was detected under a Poisson model with p below 0.0001. Abundances of TCRs were expressed as counts per million after normalisation to the total number of TCRs sequenced in each sample. TRAV1-2 paired with TRAJ12, TRAJ20 or TRAJ33 defined MAIT TCRs, while TRAV10 paired with TRAJ18 defined iNKT TCRs. A search of VDJdb, accessed on 1 November 2021, was run for TCRs annotated to CMV, EBV and SARS-CoV-2, with TCRs annotated for multiple antigens excluded. TCRdb reanalyzed the raw reads on its own, using fastp at Q25 for trimming and MiXCR for clone calling, and kept in-frame beta chains. Each CDR3 protein appears once, grouped with its most common genes and DNA. These V and J calls are TCRdb output, not the study's own analysis. Here the sample has approximately 65,000 distinct CDR3 sequences; roughly 13% occur a single time. The top ten clonotypes cover over 12% of the sample.

CDR1 and CDR2 (PRHDT, FYEKMQ) derive from the germline V gene (reference sequence). The CDR3 contains 16 residues, cysteine and phenylalanine counted. Solely the CDR3 DNA is kept, with 48 bases framed from the first base. The sample originates from a study of early T cells in non-severe SARS-CoV-2 infection (dated by TCRdb to the early 2020s). Regarding the study in general: Because TCR sequencing was done on bulk RNA from unsorted whole blood, the alpha and beta chains could not be paired.

Findings and caveats that apply to the study as a whole: VDJdb matching was skewed toward anti-spike CD8 responses and likely underestimated virus-specific expansions by missing private and CD4 specificities.

The rearranged chain carries TRBV13 and TRBJ2-3, and 8 bases in between align with TRBD2. Sequencing was done on a sample of whole blood. This sequence originates from an adult who was a healthcare worker with PCR-confirmed SARS-CoV-2 infection or an uninfected control (not recorded which). This receptor has the CDR3 CASSREGGTFTDMQYF. The nucleotide sequence reads TGTGCCAGCAGCCGGGAGGGGGGTACCTTCACAGATATGCAGTATTTT. The CDR3 plus the reference TRBV13 and TRBJ2-3 genes for the other parts give the full variable domain: AAGVIQSPRHLIKEKRETATLKCYPIPRHDTVYWYQQGPGQDPQFLISFYEKMQSDKGSIPDRFSAQQFSDYHSELNMSSLELGDSALYFCASSREGGTFTDMQYFGPGTRLTVL.